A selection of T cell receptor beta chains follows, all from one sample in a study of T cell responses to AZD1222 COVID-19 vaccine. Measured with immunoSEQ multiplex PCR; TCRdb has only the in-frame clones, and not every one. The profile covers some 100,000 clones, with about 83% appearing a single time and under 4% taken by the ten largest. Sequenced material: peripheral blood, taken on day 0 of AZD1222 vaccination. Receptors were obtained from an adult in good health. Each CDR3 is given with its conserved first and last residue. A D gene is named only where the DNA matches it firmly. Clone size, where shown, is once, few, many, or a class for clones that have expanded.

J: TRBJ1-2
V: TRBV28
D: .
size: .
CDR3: CASSSPDRRNYGYTF
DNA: TGTGCCAGCAGTTCACCTGACAGGAGGAACTATGGCTACACCTTC

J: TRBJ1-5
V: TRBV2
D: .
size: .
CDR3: CASNWGGNQPQHF
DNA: TGTGCCAGCAACTGGGGCGGCAATCAGCCCCAGCATTTT

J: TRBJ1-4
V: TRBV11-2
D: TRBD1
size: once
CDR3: CASSLNRQGAEEKLFF
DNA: TGTGCCAGCAGCCTCAATAGACAGGGGGCAGAAGAAAAACTGTTTTTT

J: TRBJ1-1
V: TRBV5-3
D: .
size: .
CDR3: CARSLKGRMNTEAFF
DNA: TGTGCCAGAAGCTTGAAGGGACGGATGAACACTGAAGCTTTCTTT

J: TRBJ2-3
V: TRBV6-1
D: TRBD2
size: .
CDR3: CASSDAYGLADTQYF
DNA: TGTGCCAGCAGTGATGCTTACGGACTAGCAGATACGCAGTATTTT

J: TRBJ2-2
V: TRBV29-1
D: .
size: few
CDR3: CSVGASGAIGELFF
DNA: TGCAGCGTTGGGGCCTCGGGGGCTATCGGGGAGCTGTTTTTT

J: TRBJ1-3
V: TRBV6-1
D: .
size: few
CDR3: CASSEASVAGNTIYF
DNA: TGTGCCAGCAGTGAAGCCAGTGTTGCTGGAAACACCATATATTTT

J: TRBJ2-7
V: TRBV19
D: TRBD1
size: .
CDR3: CASSISDRPFYEQYF
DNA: TGTGCCAGTAGTATTTCGGACAGGCCTTTTTACGAGCAGTACTTC

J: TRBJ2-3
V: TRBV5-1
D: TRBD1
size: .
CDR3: CASSFDRASSTDTQYF
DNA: TGCGCCAGCAGCTTTGACAGGGCCTCTAGCACAGATACGCAGTATTTT

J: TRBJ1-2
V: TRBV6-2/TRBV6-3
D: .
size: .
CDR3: CASSSGFYGYTF
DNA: TGTGCCAGCAGTTCAGGGTTCTATGGCTACACCTTC